One T cell receptor (beta chain) is described in this entry. The antigen is undetermined. The data are from a study of T cell responses to AZD1222 COVID-19 vaccine. At the level of the study: Both about-4-week and about-12-week second-dose recipients were combined. Broader study findings: Just 5 to 7 AZD1222 recipients tested seropositive at baseline. Scientists sampled the repertoires only once the peak T cell response had passed. Among spike-specific TCRs, nearly half reportedly target unmutated variant regions.

Per the germline V gene, CDR1 is SQVTM and CDR2 is ANQGSEA. The CDR3 spans 13 residues. V was clipped by 5 bases and J by 4 bases; unmatched bases: 4. Sequencing was performed with immunoSEQ multiplex PCR; in TCRdb, only in-frame clones are kept and a portion is missing. In the table there are around 100,000 clones, 70% to 90% of which are singletons. Sequenced material: peripheral blood, taken on day 0 of AZD1222 vaccination. The clonotype originates from an adult in good health. J is TRBJ2-1 and V is TRBV29-1; TRBD1 agrees at 8 bases. CDR3 residues: CSVLTGVYNEQFF. The CDR3 bases are TGCAGCGTTTTGACAGGGGTGTACAATGAGCAGTTCTTC.